Listed below are T cell receptor beta chains from one sample, sequenced in a study of response to subunit inactivated influenza vaccine. TCRdb re-called the RT-PCR reads through MiXCR, storing one row per CDR3 protein. Among some 850,000 distinct CDR3 sequences, under 20% were seen once, and the ten largest hold around 9.9%. The source material was PBMCs from blood, sampled about 5 days after vaccination. The receptors were gathered from a man aged 45-65 years who received an inactivated influenza vaccine. CDR3s include the opening cysteine and the closing phenylalanine or tryptophan. D genes are given only for firm matches. Some rows have no size entry. The others give once, few or many, or a class for an expanded clone.

CDR3 protein	CDR3 DNA	clone size	V gene	D gene	J gene
CASSTNSGTEAFF	TGTGCCAGCAGTACCAACTCGGGCACTGAAGCTTTCTTT	.	TRBV27	.	TRBJ1-1
CSARVSGGLEKLFF	TGCAGTGCTAGAGTCTCGGGGGGTCTAGAAAAACTGTTTTTT	many	TRBV20-1	.	TRBJ1-4
CASSQNRGLAGYTF	TGTGCCAGCAGCCAAAACAGGGGTTTGGCGGGCTACACCTTC	few	TRBV14	TRBD1	TRBJ1-2
CASSQTSGRWEQYF	TGTGCCAGCAGCCAGACTAGCGGGAGATGGGAGCAGTACTTC	.	TRBV7-2	TRBD2	TRBJ2-7
CASSTRQGRGTDTQYF	TGCGCCAGCAGCACCAGACAGGGACGGGGCACAGATACGCAGTATTTT	few	TRBV5-1	TRBD1	TRBJ2-3
CASSSGQRTSTDTQYF	TGTGCCAGCAGTTCAGGACAGCGGACTAGCACAGATACGCAGTATTTT	.	TRBV12-3/TRBV12-4	.	TRBJ2-3
CASSLTSGRALHTQYF	TGTGCCAGCAGCTTAACTAGCGGGAGGGCCCTACATACGCAGTATTTT	once	TRBV7-9	TRBD2	TRBJ2-3
CASSQGVGDNEQFF	TGCGCCAGCAGCCAAGGAGTAGGAGACAATGAGCAGTTCTTC	few	TRBV4-1	.	TRBJ2-1
CASSKRDRGYEQYF	TGTGCCAGCAGCAAAAGAGACAGGGGCTACGAGCAGTACTTC	.	TRBV21-1	.	TRBJ2-7
CASSPASGSYNEQFF	TGTGCCAGCAGCCCCGCTAGCGGGAGTTACAATGAGCAGTTCTTC	many	TRBV7-2	TRBD2	TRBJ2-1